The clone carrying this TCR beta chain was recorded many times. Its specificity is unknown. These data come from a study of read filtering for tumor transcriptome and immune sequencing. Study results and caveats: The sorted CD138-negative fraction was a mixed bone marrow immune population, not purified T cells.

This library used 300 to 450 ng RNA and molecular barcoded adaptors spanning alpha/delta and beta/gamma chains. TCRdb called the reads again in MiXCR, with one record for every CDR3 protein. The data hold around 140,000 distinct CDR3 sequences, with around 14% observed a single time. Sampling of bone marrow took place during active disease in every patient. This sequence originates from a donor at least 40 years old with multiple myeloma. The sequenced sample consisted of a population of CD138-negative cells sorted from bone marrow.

The CDR3 bases are TGCAGCGTTGAAGACGGGCCCTACGAGCAGTACTTC. It is translated as CSVEDGPYEQYF. The chain uses TRBV29-1 and TRBJ2-7, with D uncertain. Trimming cost V 0 bases and J 2 bases, with 5 bases left between them. Germline CDR1 SQVTM, CDR2 ANQGSEA. This CDR3 contains 12 residues.